These 25 T cell receptor beta chains share one sample of origin, sequenced in a study of blood T cell repertoires in COVID-19. The table came from immunoSEQ multiplex PCR; TCRdb's copy has only in-frame clones and leaves some out. The profile shows around 240,000 clones, just under 85% of them singletons. Material for sequencing was peripheral blood. The receptors stem from a woman aged 80 or over with acute or convalescent COVID-19.

This chain links TRBV7-2 with TRBJ2-7, with TRBD2 as a possible D gene (6 bases). Germline loops: CDR1 SGHTA, CDR2 FQGNSA. The CDR3 totals 16 residues. Between the trimmed V and J ends, which lost 1 base and 5 bases, there was a span of 18 bases. DNA for the CDR3: TGTGCCAGCAGCTTAGGAGTAGTCGGAGGCGGGGACGAGCAGTACTTC. Amino acid sequence: CASSLGVVGGGDEQYF.

This chain connects TRBV4-3 to TRBJ1-2; 7 bases agree with TRBD1. This CDR3 contains 16 residues. In germline, CDR1 is LGHNA, CDR2 YSLEER. Unmatched junction bases numbered 6, after V lost 0 bases and J lost 2 bases. The CDR3, as DNA: TGCGCCAGCAGCCAAGATTTAGGCAGGGGGAACTATGGCTACACCTTC. Residues: CASSQDLGRGNYGYTF.

The J gene is TRBJ1-2, the V gene TRBV27; tentatively, D is TRBD1 (6 bases). Germline V lookup: CDR1 MNHEY, CDR2 SMNVEV (reference sequence). Trimming shortened V by 2 bases and J by 7 bases, and 23 bases separated the two germline ends. The CDR3 runs 17 residues. CDR3 nucleotides: TGTGCCAGCAGTTTAAAGGCACAGGGAAGGGGAGTGGGTGGCTACACCTTC. Its protein is CASSLKAQGRGVGGYTF.

The chain employs TRBV6-5 and TRBJ1-1; D might be TRBD1 (5 bases). Germline V gives CDR1 MNHEY, CDR2 SVGAGI. V lost 5 bases and J 9 bases, leaving 19 bases between the germline ends. The CDR3 runs 14 residues. CDR3 sequence reads: CASSLSPGVPKAFF. In DNA form, the CDR3 reads TGTGCCAGCAGTCTATCCCCGGGGGTCCCCAAAGCTTTCTTT.

CDR3 nucleotides: TGCGCCAGCAGGTCCGCGAACACCGGGGAGCTGTTTTTT. It encodes CASRSANTGELFF. The chain has TRBV5-1 and TRBJ2-2; no clear D. V lost 5 bases to trimming and J lost 0 bases, with 5 bases between them. Looked up from germline, CDR1 is SGHRS and CDR2 is YFSETQ. The CDR3 covers 13 residues. The full variable domain, its missing parts supplied by reference TRBV5-1 and TRBJ2-2, is KAGVTQTPRYLIKTRGQQVTLSCSPISGHRSVSWYQQTPGQGLQFLFEYFSETQRNKGNFPGRFSGRQFSNSRSEMNVSTLELGDSALYLCASRSANTGELFFGEGSRLTVL.

Only one count was recorded for this clone. CDR3 nucleotide sequence: TGCGCCAGCAGCTTGGTGCCGACAGGGGAAGAGACCCAGTACTTC. It is translated as CASSLVPTGEETQYF. The V gene is TRBV5-1, the J gene TRBJ2-5, with TRBD1 matching 8 bases. CDR3 length equals 15 residues. Looked up from germline, CDR1 is SGHRS and CDR2 is YFSETQ. V shed 0 bases and J 3 bases; nucleotides not matched to a gene: 4.

In its sample, this clone was seen a few times. The chain couples TRBV28 to TRBJ1-5; the match to TRBD1 covers 9 bases. The CDR3 is made up of 14 amino acids. Germline V lookup: CDR1 MDHEN, CDR2 SYDVKM. V lost 3 bases to trimming and J lost 5 bases; unmatched junction nucleotides: 2. The CDR3 bases are TGTGCCAGCAGTTTTGGGACAGGGTATCAGCCCCAGCATTTT. Encoded protein: CASSFGTGYQPQHF. The variable domain in full, completed from reference TRBV28 and TRBJ1-5, reads DVKVTQSSRYLVKRTGEKVFLECVQDMDHENMFWYRQDPGLGLRLIYFSYDVKMKEKGDIPEGYSVSREKKERFSLILESASTNQTSMYLCASSFGTGYQPQHFGDGTRLSIL.

The genes are TRBV30 and TRBJ1-5, with D unclear. V was cut by 1 base and J by 1 base, with 11 bases left in between. The length of the CDR3 is 15 residues. Germline values: CDR1 GTSNPN, CDR2 SVGIG (reference sequence). The CDR3 protein is CAWSGFRGSNQPQHF. The CDR3 nucleotides are TGTGCCTGGAGTGGATTTCGGGGAAGCAATCAGCCCCAGCATTTT. The variable domain in full, with the rest retrieved from reference TRBV30 and TRBJ1-5, is SQTIHQWPATLVQPVGSPLSLECTVEGTSNPNLYWYRQAAGRGLQLLFYSVGIGQISSEVPQNLSASRPQDRQFILSSKKLLLSDSGFYLCAWSGFRGSNQPQHFGDGTRLSIL.

This chain uses TRBV6-2 or TRBV6-3 with TRBJ1-2; 7 nucleotides match TRBD1. Germline V gene data show CDR1 as MNHEY and CDR2 as SVGEGT. After removal of 5 bases from V and 6 bases from J, the junction contained 9 bases not matched to a gene. CDR3 size: 14 residues. CDR3 sequence: CASSLNRGWNGYTF. The CDR3 DNA sequence: TGTGCCAGCAGTCTAAACAGGGGATGGAATGGCTACACCTTC.

The V and J genes are TRBV9 and TRBJ1-4; tentative D call: TRBD1 (6 bases). V lost 2 bases, J lost 8 bases, and 13 bases lay in between. The length of the CDR3 is 14 residues. CDR1 SGDLS and CDR2 YYNGEE come from the germline V gene. The CDR3 spells CASSVTGFGEKLFF. The DNA of the CDR3 is TGTGCCAGCAGCGTTACAGGGTTTGGCGAAAAACTGTTTTTT.

The rearrangement joins TRBV28 to TRBJ2-5, with D perhaps matching TRBD2 (5 bases). Looked up from germline, CDR1 is MDHEN and CDR2 is SYDVKM. Between the trimmed V and J ends, which lost 5 bases and 7 bases, there was a span of 17 bases. The length of the CDR3 is 14 residues. CDR3 sequence reads: CASSVPAAPATQYF. CDR3 nucleotides: TGTGCCAGCAGTGTTCCAGCGGCTCCCGCGACCCAGTACTTC. Drawing the rest from reference TRBV28 and TRBJ2-5, the complete variable domain is DVKVTQSSRYLVKRTGEKVFLECVQDMDHENMFWYRQDPGLGLRLIYFSYDVKMKEKGDIPEGYSVSREKKERFSLILESASTNQTSMYLCASSVPAAPATQYFGPGTRLLVL.

The chain employs TRBV18 and TRBJ2-1; possibly TRBD2 for D (5 bases). CDR1 and CDR2 (germline): KGHSH, LQKENI. The length of the CDR3 is 13 residues. V was trimmed by 3 bases and J by 10 bases, leaving 13 bases between them. CDR3 coding DNA: TGTGCCAGCTCACCGGTTATGGGCGGGGAGCAGTTCTTC. Its protein is CASSPVMGGEQFF.

The count of this clone is one. The J gene is TRBJ2-1, the V gene TRBV5-1; TRBD2 matches 11 bases. V gave up 4 bases and J gave up 5 bases; unmatched junction bases: 5. The CDR3 sequence is 15 residues long. Germline V gene lookup returns CDR1 SGHRS and CDR2 YFSETQ. The CDR3 is CASSNIAGGNNEQFF. The CDR3 coding sequence is TGCGCCAGCAGCAACATAGCGGGGGGGAACAATGAGCAGTTCTTC.

V and J are TRBV5-1 and TRBJ1-2; 8 bases are shared with TRBD1. Germline V gives CDR1 SGHRS, CDR2 YFSETQ. The CDR3 has 17 amino acids. V dropped 4 bases and J dropped 4; count of bases not matched to a gene: 15. The CDR3 reads CASSVGRSAGGGYGYTF. For the CDR3, the DNA is TGCGCCAGCAGCGTTGGTAGATCGGCAGGGGGCGGCTATGGCTACACCTTC.

The genes are TRBV28 and TRBJ1-3; 7 bases fit TRBD1. The CDR3 runs 15 residues. The ends lost 5 bases at V and 2 bases at J; junction bases unmatched: 6. Germline-derived CDR1 and CDR2 are MDHEN and SYDVKM. Here the CDR3 DNA reads TGTGCCAGCAGTGGGAACAGGGGAGCTGGAAACACCATATATTTT. This encodes CASSGNRGAGNTIYF. The whole variable domain, filled in from reference TRBV28 and TRBJ1-3, reads DVKVTQSSRYLVKRTGEKVFLECVQDMDHENMFWYRQDPGLGLRLIYFSYDVKMKEKGDIPEGYSVSREKKERFSLILESASTNQTSMYLCASSGNRGAGNTIYFGEGSWLTVV.

The chain couples TRBV7-2 to TRBJ1-2, with 7 bases fitting TRBD1. The CDR3 extends over 15 amino acids. Germline-derived CDR1 and CDR2 are SGHTA and FQGNSA. With V trimmed by 4 bases and J by 4 bases, 9 bases remained unmatched. The CDR3 is CASSSRQGSGYGYTF. CDR3 bases: TGTGCCAGCAGCTCCAGACAGGGCTCGGGCTATGGCTACACCTTC. Full variable domain (rest looked up from reference TRBV7-2 and TRBJ1-2): GAGVSQSPSNKVTEKGKDVELRCDPISGHTALYWYRQSLGQGLEFLIYFQGNSAPDKSGLPSDRFSAERTGGSVSTLTIQRTQQEDSAVYLCASSSRQGSGYGYTFGSGTRLTVV.

The genes are TRBV9 and TRBJ2-3; a possible D gene is TRBD2 (6 bases). The CDR3 is made up of 16 amino acids. Trimming shortened V by 0 bases and J by 4 bases, and 15 bases separated the two germline ends. From germline, CDR1 is SGDLS and CDR2 YYNGEE. The CDR3 DNA reads TGTGCCAGCAGCGTAGGGGGCGGGATTGGGGCAGATACGCAGTATTTT. It codes for CASSVGGGIGADTQYF.

The V and J genes are TRBV5-1 and TRBJ2-2, with TRBD2 matching 8 bases. CDR3 length equals 18 residues. CDR1 and CDR2 (germline): SGHRS, YFSETQ. V was pared by 5 bases and J by 3 bases, with 15 bases of the junction left unmatched. The CDR3, as DNA: TGCGCCAGCAGTCCTCGGGGTTGGAGCGGGGGAGACACCGGGGAGCTGTTTTTT. This translates into CASSPRGWSGGDTGELFF. The entire variable domain, with the rest obtained from reference TRBV5-1 and TRBJ2-2, is as follows: KAGVTQTPRYLIKTRGQQVTLSCSPISGHRSVSWYQQTPGQGLQFLFEYFSETQRNKGNFPGRFSGRQFSNSRSEMNVSTLELGDSALYLCASSPRGWSGGDTGELFFGEGSRLTVL.

The V call is TRBV20-1, the J call TRBJ2-7, with 8 positions matching TRBD1. Germline trimming cut 3 bases from V and 5 bases from J; bases unmatched to any gene: 9. Germline V gene sequence: CDR1 DFQATT, CDR2 SNEGSKA (reference sequence). The CDR3 has 14 residues. This chain's CDR3 is CSASSVTGVDEQYF. DNA for the CDR3: TGCAGTGCTAGTAGTGTGACAGGGGTCGACGAGCAGTACTTC.

The V and J genes are TRBV9 and TRBJ2-3; 16 bases align to TRBD2. The CDR3 covers 22 residues. Germline CDR1 and CDR2: SGDLS and YYNGEE. With 0 bases clipped from V and 1 base from J, the junction kept 14 bases outside the gene matches. CDR3 loop: CASSVAARGTSGGAGGTDTQYF. The CDR3 DNA reads as TGTGCCAGCAGCGTAGCGGCCCGCGGGACTAGCGGGGGGGCCGGTGGCACAGATACGCAGTATTTT. The whole variable domain, filled in from reference TRBV9 and TRBJ2-3, reads DSGVTQTPKHLITATGQRVTLRCSPRSGDLSVYWYQQSLDQGLQFLIQYYNGEERAKGNILERFSAQQFPDLHSELNLSSLELGDSALYFCASSVAARGTSGGAGGTDTQYFGPGTRLTVL.

The J gene is TRBJ2-1, the V gene TRBV19; 10 bases agree with TRBD2. Germline V gives CDR1 LNHDA, CDR2 SQIVND (reference sequence). V was pared by 1 base and J by 3 bases, with 6 bases of the junction left unmatched. The CDR3 covers 17 residues. CDR3: CASSIVPSGSFYNEQFF. The DNA for the CDR3 is TGTGCCAGTAGTATAGTTCCTAGCGGGAGCTTCTACAATGAGCAGTTCTTC.

The table lists this clone with a count of one. The rearrangement joins TRBV6-2 or TRBV6-3 to TRBJ1-1; 10 positions match TRBD1. This CDR3 is 13 amino acids long. Germline V lookup: CDR1 MNHEY, CDR2 SVGEGT. The junction had 7 bases not matched to a gene; V was cut back by 6 bases and J by 9 bases. The CDR3 loop is CASSETGGEKAFF. The CDR3 DNA reads TGTGCCAGCAGCGAGACAGGGGGCGAAAAAGCTTTCTTT.

V is TRBV21-1 and J is TRBJ2-2; the D call in the table, TRBD1, was not verified against the DNA. TRBV21-1 is noted as a pseudogene. The CDR3 totals 19 residues. CDR3 sequence: CASSSPDRGGGTFAGELFF. CDR3 nucleotide sequence: TGTGCCAGCAGCTCCCCAGACAGGGGAGGAGGAACATTCGCCGGGGAGCTGTTTTTT.

This chain uses TRBV3-1 (or the pseudogene TRBV3-2) with TRBJ2-7; 7 bases fit TRBD1. Trimming took 3 bases from V and 0 from J; bases not matched to a gene: 8. Germline V gene sequence: CDR1 LGHDT, CDR2 YNNKEL (reference sequence). This CDR3 has 16 residues. CDR3 bases: TGTGCCAGCAGCCATTTGGCCCGACAGGGCTCCTACGAGCAGTACTTC. This gives the protein CASSHLARQGSYEQYF.

The chain carries TRBV11-2 and TRBJ2-1, with 10 bases identical to TRBD2. The CDR3 is made up of 16 amino acids. Trimming removed 2 bases from V and 6 bases from J; junction bases left unmatched: 7. CDR1 SGHAT and CDR2 FQNNGV come from the germline V gene. This CDR3 reads CASSLRDSGGFNEQFF. In DNA, the CDR3 is TGTGCCAGCAGCTTAAGAGATAGCGGGGGGTTCAATGAGCAGTTCTTC.